The present T cell receptor (beta chain) was sequenced within a study of regulatory T cells in long-lasting Graves disease. HTBI primers from iRepertoire and Arm-PCR of CDR3 regions yielded the TCR beta libraries. TCRdb redid the calling of the multiplex PCR reads with MiXCR, one entry per CDR3 protein. The table has 400,000 to 500,000 distinct CDR3 sequences, roughly a fifth seen once; the top ten hold roughly an eighth. The CDR3 runs to 14 residues. In germline, CDR1 is MNHNS, CDR2 SASEGT. J lost 5 bases, V lost 2 bases, and 5 bases had no gene match. Time point defined: persistent/refractory GD, antithyroid drugs over 5 years with positive TRAb. From PBMCs, RNA was extracted and then used to make the TCR library. Many counts were recorded for this clonotype. Its antigen is still unknown. Overall study findings and caveats: Owing to a sample size that was small, accuracy may have been reduced. The number of shared public clonotypes was higher in persistent patients (2,741) than new patients (about 910).

The sequences come from peripheral blood mononuclear cells (PBMCs), collected when the disease was refractory, from a patient treated with antithyroid drugs. The genes are TRBV6-1 and TRBJ2-7, with TRBD1 matching over 8 bases. The sequence was obtained from a female donor with Graves disease. CDR3 sequence: CASSEQGALDEQYF. CDR3 DNA sequence: TGTGCCAGCAGTGAACAGGGGGCGCTTGACGAGCAGTACTTC.